This T cell receptor beta chain was sequenced during a study of blood T cells in healthy people across ages. Using a J-beta primer mix together with a sample-barcoded 5' primer, a second PCR was run for roughly 6 to 12 cycles. From the 5' RACE reads, TCRdb called clonotypes with MiXCR, one entry per CDR3 protein. The sample yields fewer than 600,000 distinct CDR3 sequences, about 27% seen once. CDR1 and CDR2 from the germline V gene are SQVTM and ANQGSEA. Trimming at V came to 4 bases and at J to 0 bases, leaving 2 bases not matched to a gene. The CDR3 length is 13 residues. This same sample was also part of a study on T cells of mothers and their children. That source notes: Every mother produced more than 10 million TCR beta CDR3 reads, whereas every child provided 3 million to 3.5 million.

The chain links TRBV29-1 to TRBJ2-7; 8 positions agree with TRBD1. Sequencing was carried out using blood. This TCR came from a boy younger than 10 in good health. The CDR3 here is CSVGQGTSYEQYF. CDR3 nucleotide sequence: TGCAGCGTTGGACAGGGGACCTCCTACGAGCAGTACTTC.